The 2 T cell receptor beta chains below all came from one sample that was sequenced in a study of blood T cell repertoires in COVID-19. The table came from immunoSEQ multiplex PCR; TCRdb's copy has only in-frame clones and leaves some out. The table has under 200,000 clones, over 70% seen once. The specimen was PBMCs or T cells enriched from blood (not recorded which). The origin of the receptors is a man aged 50 or older who had recovered from COVID-19.

The V and J genes are TRBV10-1 and TRBJ2-1; 9 bases map to TRBD2. With 4 bases clipped from V and 2 bases from J, the junction kept 12 bases outside the gene matches. This CDR3 contains 18 residues. Per the germline V gene, CDR1 is WNHNN and CDR2 is SYGVQD (reference sequence). The CDR3 protein is CASSGYNLAGATYNEQFF. CDR3 nucleotides: TGCGCCAGCAGTGGATACAACTTAGCGGGGGCGACCTACAATGAGCAGTTCTTC.

J is TRBJ2-3 and V is TRBV11-2; TRBD2 matches at 13 bases. CDR1 is SGHAT and CDR2 is FQNNGV in the germline V gene. The V segment lost 4 bases and the J segment 5 bases; nucleotides outside the gene matches: 12. There are 18 residues in the CDR3. The CDR3 protein is CASSWPGLAGVREDTQYF. The CDR3 DNA is TGTGCCAGCAGCTGGCCCGGACTAGCGGGAGTGAGGGAAGATACGCAGTATTTT. Using reference TRBV11-2 and TRBJ2-3 for the parts outside the CDR3, the full variable domain is EAGVAQSPRYKIIEKRQSVAFWCNPISGHATLYWYQQILGQGPKLLIQFQNNGVVDDSQLPKDRFSAERLKGVDSTLKIQPAKLEDSAVYLCASSWPGLAGVREDTQYFGPGTRLTVL.